This is a list of T cell receptor beta chains from one sample in a study of OX40 agonist ivuxolimab in advanced cancers. Assay used: immunoSEQ multiplex PCR; TCRdb lists only in-frame clones, some missing. In the table there are about 60,000 clones, about 83% of which are singletons. Sequencing was performed on CD4+ or CD8+ T cells sorted from blood, taken in a trial of the OX40 agonist ivuxolimab. The receptor source for this set is an adult with an advanced solid tumor such as melanoma, head and neck, liver or kidney cancer. The CDR3 runs from the conserved cysteine through the conserved F or W. The D gene is left open where the match is weak. Not all rows give a size; the values are once, few, many and, for expanded clones, a class.

V gene,J gene,clone size,D gene,CDR3 protein,CDR3 DNA
TRBV28,TRBJ1-2,-,TRBD1,CASSWGQNYGYTF,TGTGCCAGCAGTTGGGGACAGAACTATGGCTACACCTTC
TRBV5-1,TRBJ2-2,-,-,CASSYEGLRPGELFF,TGCGCCAGCAGCTACGAGGGGCTCCGCCCCGGGGAGCTGTTTTTT
TRBV7-2,TRBJ2-3,-,-,CASSFGPSTDTQYF,TGTGCCAGCAGCTTCGGTCCAAGCACAGATACGCAGTATTTT
TRBV9,TRBJ2-2,-,TRBD2,CASNPGLADTGELFF,TGTGCCAGCAACCCGGGACTAGCGGACACCGGGGAGCTGTTTTTT
TRBV6-5,TRBJ1-5,-,-,CASSYRVNQPQHF,TGTGCCAGCAGTTACAGGGTCAATCAGCCCCAGCATTTT
TRBV28,TRBJ2-4,-,-,CASSLSRANIQYF,TGTGCCAGCAGTCTGTCTAGGGCAAACATTCAGTACTTC
TRBV29-1,TRBJ1-2,once,TRBD1,CSVDRNYGYTF,TGCAGCGTGGACAGGAACTATGGCTACACCTTC
TRBV6-4,TRBJ2-1,-,TRBD2,CASSRSGNYNEQFF,TGTGCCAGCAGCCGCAGCGGGAATTACAATGAGCAGTTCTTC
TRBV29-1,TRBJ2-1,-,TRBD2,CSVENGLAGKNEQFF,TGCAGCGTTGAAAACGGGCTAGCGGGGAAGAATGAGCAGTTCTTC
TRBV2,TRBJ1-3,once,-,CASSVGGANSGNTIYF,TGTGCCAGCAGTGTAGGCGGGGCGAACTCTGGAAACACCATATATTTT
TRBV13,TRBJ2-2,few,-,CASTPRGGTGELFF,TGTGCCAGCACCCCACGGGGAGGAACCGGGGAGCTGTTTTTT
TRBV27,TRBJ2-7,-,-,CASSLQGTSYEQYF,TGTGCCAGCAGTCTACAGGGAACCTCCTACGAGCAGTACTTC
TRBV14,TRBJ1-3,-,-,CASSQEIGFSGNTIYF,TGTGCCAGCAGCCAAGAAATTGGGTTCTCTGGAAACACCATATATTTT
TRBV27,TRBJ1-5,once,-,CASSLNPPEGRNQPQHF,TGTGCCAGCAGTTTAAACCCTCCGGAAGGGCGCAATCAGCCCCAGCATTTT
TRBV29-1,TRBJ2-5,once,-,CSVRTGGPAETQYF,TGCAGCGTGCGAACGGGGGGCCCGGCAGAGACCCAGTACTTC
TRBV30,TRBJ1-4,-,TRBD1,CAFSRDRGREKLFF,TGTGCCTTCAGCCGGGACAGGGGGCGCGAAAAACTGTTTTTT
TRBV15,TRBJ2-1,once,-,CATSRDSGEQFF,TGTGCCACCAGCAGAGATAGCGGTGAGCAGTTCTTC
TRBV9,TRBJ2-3,-,-,CASSVDASPPTFNTQYF,TGTGCCAGCAGCGTAGATGCCTCGCCGCCGACATTTAATACGCAGTATTTT
TRBV7-9,TRBJ1-1,-,-,CASSLSVTPTEAFF,TGTGCCAGCAGCTTATCCGTCACTCCTACTGAAGCTTTCTTT
TRBV11-2,TRBJ1-6,-,TRBD1,CASSLFVTGGSSPLHF,TGTGCCAGCAGCTTGTTCGTGACAGGGGGGAGTTCACCCCTCCACTTT
TRBV7-3,TRBJ2-1,few,-,CASSPNIQGNEQFF,TGTGCCAGCAGCCCAAATATACAGGGTAACGAGCAGTTCTTC
TRBV25-1,TRBJ1-3,once,-,CASTRGPTIYF,TGTGCCTCGACCAGGGGTCCCACCATATATTTT
TRBV5-1,TRBJ2-7,-,-,CASSLRDSSSYEQYF,TGCGCCAGCAGCTTGAGGGACTCCTCCTCCTACGAGCAGTACTTC
TRBV28,TRBJ2-7,-,TRBD2,CASSLGGRVLSEQYF,TGTGCCAGCAGTTTAGGCGGGAGGGTTCTGTCCGAGCAGTACTTC
TRBV7-9,TRBJ1-1,-,-,CASSLEGSSTEAFF,TGTGCCAGCAGCCTCGAGGGGAGTAGCACTGAAGCTTTCTTT